One T cell receptor (beta chain) is described in this entry. The CDR3 covers 15 residues. CDR1 MNHNS and CDR2 SASEGT come from the germline V gene. Trimming removed 3 bases from V and 2 bases from J, with 12 bases in between. These data come from a study of Ad26.COV2.S vaccination and SARS-CoV-2 variants. Treatment of the sample: approximately 18 received Ad26.COV2.S at low or high dose, single or two shots; roughly five received placebo; per-sample allocation not given. Specimens were obtained on day 63 following the first vaccine or placebo injection. Sequencing used immunoSEQ multiplex PCR; TCRdb keeps in-frame clones, though not all of them. Of some 330,000 clones listed, roughly 90% are singletons.

The V and J genes are TRBV6-1 and TRBJ2-3, with D possibly TRBD1 on 6 matching bases. The TCR was taken from a person between 18 and 60 years old who received the Ad26.COV2.S COVID-19 vaccine or a placebo. Material: peripheral blood, obtained in a trial of Ad26.COV2.S vaccine versus placebo. For the CDR3, the DNA is TGTGCCAGCAGTGATCAGTGGGGGCTCACAGATACGCAGTATTTT. This translates into CASSDQWGLTDTQYF.